This T cell receptor beta chain appears in the sequencing data of a study of T cell changes during pregnancy in multiple sclerosis. Assay: immunoSEQ multiplex PCR; the TCRdb copy retains only in-frame clones and omits some. The profile shows around 25,000 clones, 88% of them singletons. The germline gives CDR1 MGHRA, CDR2 YSYEKL. V lost 4 bases to trimming and J lost 7 bases; unmatched junction nucleotides: 5. CDR3 length: 14 residues. The receptor's source is a female donor with multiple sclerosis, enrolled in a pregnancy study. The sample was CD8+ T cells from peripheral blood mononuclear cells, taken in the second trimester of pregnancy. The genes are TRBV4-1 and TRBJ2-1; 9 bases are a match to TRBD2. This chain's CDR3 is CASSRGGGANEQFF. The CDR3 coding sequence is TGCGCCAGCAGCCGAGGCGGGGGGGCTAATGAGCAGTTCTTC.